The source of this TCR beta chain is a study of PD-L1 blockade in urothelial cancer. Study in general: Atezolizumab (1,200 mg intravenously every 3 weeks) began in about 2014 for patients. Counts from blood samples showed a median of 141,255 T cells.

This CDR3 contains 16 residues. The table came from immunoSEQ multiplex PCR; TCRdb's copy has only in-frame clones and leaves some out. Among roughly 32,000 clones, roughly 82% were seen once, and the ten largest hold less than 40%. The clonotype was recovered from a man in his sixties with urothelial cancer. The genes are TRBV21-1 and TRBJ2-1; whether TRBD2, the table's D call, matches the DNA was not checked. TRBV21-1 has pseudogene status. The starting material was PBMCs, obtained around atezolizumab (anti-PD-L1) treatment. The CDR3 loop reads CASSKNRLARPNEQFF. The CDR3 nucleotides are TGTGCCAGCAGCAAAAATCGACTAGCCCGACCCAATGAGCAGTTCTTC.